This T cell receptor (beta chain) was recorded in a study of molecular identifiers for immune sequencing clone quantification. The study's findings and limits: With a barcode shared among identical TCR molecules, highly expanded clone sizes could be underestimated.

Methods described previously were used for bulk TCR libraries, and listed TCR primers were applied. MiXCR was run by TCRdb on the PCR reads, yielding one entry per CDR3 protein. The sample carries more than 450,000 distinct CDR3 sequences, roughly 24% recorded once. This clonotype has just a few counts. No antigen is known for it. After removal of 6 bases from V and 4 bases from J, the junction contained 4 bases not matched to a gene. The CDR3 contains 14 residues. Germline loops: CDR1 MNHEY, CDR2 SMNVEV (reference sequence). The material sequenced was naive CD8+ T cells from blood, with Jurkat cell RNA spiked in. As for subset: FACS-sorted CD8+CD4-CCR7+CD45RA+ naive T cells. The TCR was taken from a human donor in good health. Some libraries in this study had Jurkat cell RNA spiked in. V gene TRBV27 combines with J gene TRBJ2-7, with 12 nucleotides matching TRBD2. CDR3 in amino acids: CASRLAGGSYEQYF. CDR3 bases: TGTGCCAGCAGGCTAGCGGGAGGGTCATACGAGCAGTACTTC.